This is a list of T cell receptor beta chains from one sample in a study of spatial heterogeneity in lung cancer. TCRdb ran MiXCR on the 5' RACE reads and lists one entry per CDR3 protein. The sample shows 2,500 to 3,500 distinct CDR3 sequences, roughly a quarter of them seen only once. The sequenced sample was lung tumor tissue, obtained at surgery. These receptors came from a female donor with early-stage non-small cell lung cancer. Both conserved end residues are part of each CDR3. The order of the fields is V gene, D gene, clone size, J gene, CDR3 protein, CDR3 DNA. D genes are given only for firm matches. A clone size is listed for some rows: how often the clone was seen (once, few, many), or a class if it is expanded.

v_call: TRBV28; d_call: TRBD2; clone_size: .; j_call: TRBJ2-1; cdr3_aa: CASSTSGPSSYNEQFF; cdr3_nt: TGTGCCAGCAGTACTAGCGGCCCAAGCTCCTACAATGAGCAGTTCTTC
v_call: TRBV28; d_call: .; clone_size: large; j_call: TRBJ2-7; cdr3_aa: CASTPRGWGYEQYF; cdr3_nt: TGTGCCAGCACCCCAAGGGGATGGGGCTACGAGCAGTACTTC
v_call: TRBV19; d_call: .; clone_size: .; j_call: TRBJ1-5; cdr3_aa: CASSIKGRMNSNQPQHF; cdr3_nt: TGTGCCAGTAGTATAAAGGGGCGCATGAATAGCAATCAGCCCCAGCATTTT
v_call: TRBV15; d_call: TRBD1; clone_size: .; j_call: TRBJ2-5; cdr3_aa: CATSRSPTGGETQYF; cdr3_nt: TGTGCCACCAGCAGATCCCCCACAGGGGGAGAGACCCAGTACTTC
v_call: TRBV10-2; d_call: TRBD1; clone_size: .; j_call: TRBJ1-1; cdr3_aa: CASTGQGWGTEAFF; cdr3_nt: TGCGCCAGCACCGGACAGGGATGGGGGACTGAAGCTTTCTTT
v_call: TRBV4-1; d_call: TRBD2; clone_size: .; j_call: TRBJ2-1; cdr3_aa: CASSQLQPPAGAFNEQFF; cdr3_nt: TGCGCCAGCAGCCAATTACAACCCCCAGCGGGGGCCTTCAATGAGCAGTTCTTC
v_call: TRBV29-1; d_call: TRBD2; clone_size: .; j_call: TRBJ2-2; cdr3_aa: CSIPSSGIGELFF; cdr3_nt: TGCAGCATCCCGAGCAGCGGGATCGGGGAGCTGTTTTTT
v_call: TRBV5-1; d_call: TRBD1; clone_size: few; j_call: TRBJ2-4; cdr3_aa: CASSRGQGAMRNIQYF; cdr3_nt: TGCGCCAGCAGCAGGGGACAGGGGGCGATGAGGAACATTCAGTACTTC
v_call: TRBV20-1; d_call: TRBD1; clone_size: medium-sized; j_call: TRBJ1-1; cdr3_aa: CSARPRGGNTEAFF; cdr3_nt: TGCAGTGCTAGACCCAGGGGGGGGAACACTGAAGCTTTCTTT
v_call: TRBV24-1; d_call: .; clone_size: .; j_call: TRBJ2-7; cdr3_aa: CATSDPRGAPYEQYF; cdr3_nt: TGTGCCACCAGTGATCCGCGAGGGGCCCCCTACGAGCAGTACTTC
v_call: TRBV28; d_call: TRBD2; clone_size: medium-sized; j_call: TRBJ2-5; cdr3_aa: CASSSSGRAGKTQYF; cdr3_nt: TGTGCCAGCAGTTCTAGCGGGAGGGCCGGGAAGACCCAGTACTTC
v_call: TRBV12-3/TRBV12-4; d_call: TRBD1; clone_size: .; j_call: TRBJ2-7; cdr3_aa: CASRHTGQPSYEQYF; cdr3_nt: TGTGCCAGCAGACATACGGGACAGCCCTCTTACGAGCAGTACTTC
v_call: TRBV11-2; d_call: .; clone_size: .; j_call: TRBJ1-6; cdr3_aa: CASSLEGDSPLHF; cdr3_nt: TGTGCCAGCAGCTTAGAGGGGGATTCACCCCTCCACTTT
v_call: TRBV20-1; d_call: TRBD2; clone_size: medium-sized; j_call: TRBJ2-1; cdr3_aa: CSTSTSGSPNEQFF; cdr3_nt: TGCAGTACCTCCACTAGCGGGAGCCCCAATGAGCAGTTCTTC
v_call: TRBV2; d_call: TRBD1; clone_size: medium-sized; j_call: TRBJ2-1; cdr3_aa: CASLADRGSNEQFF; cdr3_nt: TGTGCCAGCCTGGCGGACAGGGGGAGCAATGAGCAGTTCTTC
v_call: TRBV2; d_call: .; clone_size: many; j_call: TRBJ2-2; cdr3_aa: CASSGQPTGELFF; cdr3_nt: TGTGCCAGCAGTGGACAGCCCACCGGGGAGCTGTTTTTT
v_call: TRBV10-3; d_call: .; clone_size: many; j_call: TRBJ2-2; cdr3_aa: CAIGPNTGELFF; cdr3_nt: TGTGCCATCGGGCCGAACACCGGGGAGCTGTTTTTT
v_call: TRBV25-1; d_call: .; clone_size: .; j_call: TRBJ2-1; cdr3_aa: CASSTQVRSYNEQFF; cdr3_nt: TGTGCCAGCAGTACACAGGTCCGCTCCTACAATGAGCAGTTCTTC
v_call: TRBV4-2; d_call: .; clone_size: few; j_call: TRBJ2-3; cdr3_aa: CASSQEGVDTQYF; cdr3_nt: TGTGCCAGCAGCCAAGAGGGGGTGGATACGCAGTATTTT
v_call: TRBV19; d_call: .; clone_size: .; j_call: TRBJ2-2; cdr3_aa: CASSNQNTGELFF; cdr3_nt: TGTGCCAGTAGCAACCAAAACACCGGGGAGCTGTTTTTT
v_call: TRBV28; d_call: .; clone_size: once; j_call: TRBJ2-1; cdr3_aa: CASSPPTSYNEQFF; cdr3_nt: TGTGCCAGCAGTCCTCCGACTAGCTACAATGAGCAGTTCTTC
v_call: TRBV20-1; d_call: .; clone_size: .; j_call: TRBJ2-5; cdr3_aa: CSASPVARGNQETQYF; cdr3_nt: TGCAGTGCCTCACCCGTGGCCAGGGGCAACCAAGAGACCCAGTACTTC
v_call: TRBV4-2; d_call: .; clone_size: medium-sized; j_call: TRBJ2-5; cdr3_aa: CASSPFKGETQYF; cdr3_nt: TGTGCCAGCAGCCCATTTAAAGGAGAGACCCAGTACTTC
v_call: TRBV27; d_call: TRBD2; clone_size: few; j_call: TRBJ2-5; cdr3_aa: CASSPTWDYLQETQYF; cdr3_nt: TGTGCCAGCAGTCCCACCTGGGACTACCTCCAAGAGACCCAGTACTTC
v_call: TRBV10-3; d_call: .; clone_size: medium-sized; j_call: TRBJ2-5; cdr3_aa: CAISEGQQETQYF; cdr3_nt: TGTGCCATCAGTGAGGGGCAGCAAGAGACCCAGTACTTC
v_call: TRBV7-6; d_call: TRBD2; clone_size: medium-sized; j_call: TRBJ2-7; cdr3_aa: CASSLSGSFNEQYF; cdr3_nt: TGTGCCAGCAGCTTAAGCGGGAGTTTCAACGAGCAGTACTTC
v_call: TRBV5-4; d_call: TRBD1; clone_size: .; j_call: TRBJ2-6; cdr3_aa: CASSLGQGHSGANVLTF; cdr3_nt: TGTGCCAGCAGCCTGGGACAGGGGCACTCTGGGGCCAACGTCCTGACTTTC
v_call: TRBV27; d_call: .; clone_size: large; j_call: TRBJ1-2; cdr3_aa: CASRPTGSNYGYTF; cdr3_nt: TGTGCCAGCAGACCGACAGGAAGTAACTATGGCTACACCTTC
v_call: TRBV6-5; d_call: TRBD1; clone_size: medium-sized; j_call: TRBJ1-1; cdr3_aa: CASSGRTGNTEAFF; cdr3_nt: TGTGCCAGCAGCGGAAGGACAGGGAACACTGAAGCTTTCTTT
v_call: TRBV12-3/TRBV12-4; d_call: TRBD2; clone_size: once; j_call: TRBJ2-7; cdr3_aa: CASSSPSGETYEQYF; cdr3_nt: TGTGCCAGCAGTTCACCGAGCGGGGAAACCTACGAGCAGTACTTC
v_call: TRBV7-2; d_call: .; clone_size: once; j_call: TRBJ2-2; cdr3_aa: CASSSTTWELFF; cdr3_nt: TGTGCCAGCAGCTCCACCACGTGGGAGCTGTTTTTT
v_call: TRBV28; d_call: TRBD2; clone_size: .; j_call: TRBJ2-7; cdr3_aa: CASSFTLAALSYEQYF; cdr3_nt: TGTGCCAGCAGTTTCACACTAGCGGCCCTTTCCTACGAGCAGTACTTC
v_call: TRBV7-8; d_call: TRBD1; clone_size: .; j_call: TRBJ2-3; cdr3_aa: CASSLDRGSTDTQYF; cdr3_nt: TGTGCCAGCAGCTTAGACAGGGGGAGTACAGATACGCAGTATTTT
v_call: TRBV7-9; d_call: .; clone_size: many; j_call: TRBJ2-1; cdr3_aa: CASSHSLDSSYNEQFF; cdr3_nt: TGTGCCAGCAGCCACTCCTTGGATAGCTCCTACAATGAGCAGTTCTTC
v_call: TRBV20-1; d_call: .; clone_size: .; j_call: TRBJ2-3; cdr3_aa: CSARGYRTRLWGTDTQYF; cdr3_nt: TGCAGTGCTAGAGGCTACCGGACCCGTTTGTGGGGCACAGATACGCAGTATTTT
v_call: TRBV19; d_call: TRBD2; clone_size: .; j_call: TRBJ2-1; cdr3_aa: CASSLRATSGAGNEQFF; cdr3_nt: TGTGCCAGTAGCCTCCGGGCGACTAGCGGGGCGGGTAATGAGCAGTTCTTC
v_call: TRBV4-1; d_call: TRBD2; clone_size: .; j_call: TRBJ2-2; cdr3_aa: CASSQDPLAERTGELFF; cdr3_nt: TGCGCCAGCAGCCAAGATCCACTAGCGGAGCGCACCGGGGAGCTGTTTTTT
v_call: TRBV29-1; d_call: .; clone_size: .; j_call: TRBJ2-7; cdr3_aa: CSISGKGDYEQYF; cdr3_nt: TGCAGCATTAGCGGCAAGGGGGACTACGAGCAGTACTTC
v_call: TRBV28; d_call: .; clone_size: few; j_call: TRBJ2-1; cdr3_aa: CASSFTLQGSNEQFF; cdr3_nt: TGTGCCAGCAGTTTCACCCTACAGGGTTCAAATGAGCAGTTCTTC
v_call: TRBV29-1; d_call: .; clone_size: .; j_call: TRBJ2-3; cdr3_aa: CSAGRDSTDTQYF; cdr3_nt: TGCAGCGCCGGAAGGGACAGCACAGATACGCAGTATTTT
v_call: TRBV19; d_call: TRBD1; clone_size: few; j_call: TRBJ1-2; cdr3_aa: CASSTGTGAFRSYGYTF; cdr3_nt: TGTGCCAGTAGTACCGGGACAGGGGCCTTCCGAAGCTATGGCTACACCTTC
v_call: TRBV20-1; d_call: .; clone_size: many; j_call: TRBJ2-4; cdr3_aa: CSARGSGAKNIQYF; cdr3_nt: TGCAGTGCACGTGGAAGCGGAGCCAAAAACATTCAGTACTTC
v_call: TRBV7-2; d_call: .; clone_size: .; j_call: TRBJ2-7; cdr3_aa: CASSLGWQLYEQYF; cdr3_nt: TGTGCCAGCAGCTTAGGGTGGCAGCTCTACGAGCAGTACTTC